The 27 T cell receptor beta chains given below trace back to one sample, sequenced in a study of T cell changes during pregnancy in multiple sclerosis. Data came from immunoSEQ multiplex PCR; TCRdb stores just in-frame clones and leaves some out. The table lists about 100,000 clones, over 80% of them singletons. This specimen was peripheral blood, taken after pregnancy. The receptors here all came from a female donor with multiple sclerosis, enrolled in a pregnancy study.

V is TRBV30 and J is TRBJ1-3; 8 bases agree with TRBD1. Germline CDR1 and CDR2: GTSNPN and SVGIG (reference sequence). The CDR3 consists of 15 residues. Unmatched junction bases numbered 3, after V lost 0 bases and J lost 2 bases. CDR3 sequence: CAWSVRQGTGNTIYF. The CDR3 DNA reads as TGTGCCTGGAGTGTACGACAGGGGACTGGAAACACCATATATTTT.

This clone appeared once. This chain links TRBV28 with TRBJ1-4, with TRBD1 identical over 9 bases. J lost 8 bases, V lost 7 bases, and 14 bases had no gene match. This CDR3 spans 16 amino acids. CDR1 MDHEN and CDR2 SYDVKM come from the germline V gene. CDR3 bases: TGTGCCAGCACCTCTTTGGGGGGACAGGGTGCGGAAAAACTGTTTTTT. Translating it yields CASTSLGGQGAEKLFF.

The genes are TRBV25-1 and TRBJ1-2; D is perhaps TRBD1 (5 bases). Trimming removed 1 base at V and 11 bases at J, with 14 bases between. Germline CDR1 reads MGHDK; CDR2 reads SYGVNS. The CDR3 has 13 residues. The CDR3: CASSEWGRGLYTF. CDR3 sequence (DNA): TGTGCCAGCAGTGAATGGGGAAGGGGCCTATACACCTTC.

This chain links TRBV5-6 with TRBJ2-5; D remains ambiguous. The CDR3 is made up of 15 amino acids. Trimming removed 4 bases at V and 0 bases at J, with 13 bases between. The germline CDR1 and CDR2 sequences are SGHDT and YYEEEE. CDR3 amino acids: CASSERLPYQETQYF. The CDR3, as DNA: TGTGCCAGCAGCGAACGACTTCCGTACCAAGAGACCCAGTACTTC.

The chain couples TRBV6-6 to TRBJ1-2, with a possible D match to TRBD1 (6 bases). Germline V gene lookup returns CDR1 MNHNY and CDR2 SVGAGI (reference sequence). The V end was cut by 6 bases, the J end by 7 bases, with 21 bases between. The CDR3 extends over 15 amino acids. The CDR3 protein is CASRPGVRFVIGYTF. The CDR3 coding sequence is TGTGCCAGCAGACCAGGGGTCCGTTTCGTTATTGGCTACACCTTC.

The genes are TRBV5-4 and TRBJ1-2, with D unresolved. Trimming took off 4 bases at V and 6 bases at J, with 19 bases between the two ends. The CDR3 runs to 15 residues. Germline CDR1 reads SGHNT; CDR2 reads YYREEE (reference sequence). CDR3 region: CASSPPGRETNGYTF. The CDR3 DNA follows: TGTGCCAGCAGCCCACCTGGGAGGGAAACCAATGGCTACACCTTC.

The chain recombines TRBV2 with TRBJ1-2; D gene ambiguous. The ends were cut back, 9 bases at V and 6 bases at J, with 11 bases in the middle. The CDR3 totals 11 residues. The germline gives CDR1 SNHLY, CDR2 FYNNEI. The CDR3 loop reads CASTPQNGYTF. The DNA for the CDR3 is TGTGCCAGTACCCCACAGAATGGCTACACCTTC.

The genes are TRBV15 and TRBJ2-2; D is possibly TRBD2 (5 bases). The CDR3 extends over 13 amino acids. The ends were cut back, 5 bases at V and 7 bases at J, with 11 bases in the middle. The germline CDR1 and CDR2 sequences are LNHNV and YYDKDF (reference sequence). Here the CDR3 DNA reads TGTGCCACCAGCGCTCCCGGGAACGGGGAGCTGTTTTTT. Translation: CATSAPGNGELFF.

This clone was observed a handful of times. The V and J genes are TRBV6-5 and TRBJ2-7; a weak D match, TRBD1 (5 bases). This CDR3 has 13 amino acids. V shed 4 bases and J shed 3 bases, with 10 bases lying between them. Germline V gene lookup returns CDR1 MNHEY and CDR2 SVGAGI. The CDR3 DNA reads as TGTGCCAGCAGTTTCACAGGATTCTACGAGCAGTACTTC. Amino acid sequence: CASSFTGFYEQYF.

The chain employs TRBV5-5 and TRBJ2-7, with 7 bases matching TRBD2. Germline CDR1 reads SGHKS; CDR2 reads YYEKEE (reference sequence). With V trimmed by 1 base and J by 2 bases, 6 bases remained unmatched. The CDR3 runs 15 residues. The CDR3 DNA reads as TGTGCCAGCAGCTTGAGGTCGGGGGGAACCTACGAGCAGTACTTC. Translated, it gives CASSLRSGGTYEQYF.

The chain recombines TRBV19 with TRBJ2-5; TRBD2 agrees at 8 bases. The CDR3 is made up of 16 amino acids. V dropped 6 bases and J dropped 1; count of bases not matched to a gene: 10. CDR1 is LNHDA and CDR2 is SQIVND in the germline V gene (reference sequence). The CDR3 sequence: CASRGRAGGPQETQYF. CDR3 nucleotide sequence: TGTGCCAGTAGGGGGAGGGCGGGAGGCCCCCAAGAGACCCAGTACTTC.

The CDR3 DNA follows: TGTGCCAGCAGCATTTTTCAAACAGGGACTAGCGGCACAGATACGCAGTATTTT. This gives the protein CASSIFQTGTSGTDTQYF. The rearrangement uses TRBV9 and TRBJ2-3, with 10 bases fitting TRBD2. CDR1 and CDR2 from the germline V gene are SGDLS and YYNGEE. The V segment lost 4 bases and the J segment 1 base; nucleotides outside the gene matches: 12. This CDR3 contains 18 residues.

V usage is TRBV11-1 and J usage is TRBJ2-3, with 8 bases identical to TRBD2. After removal of 2 bases from V and 3 bases from J, the junction contained 7 bases not matched to a gene. Germline CDR1 reads SGHAT; CDR2 reads FQDESV (reference sequence). The CDR3 loop spans 16 amino acids. Here the CDR3 reads CASSLLGGVLTDTQYF. For the CDR3, the DNA is TGTGCCAGCAGCTTACTCGGGGGGGTACTTACAGATACGCAGTATTTT.

This sequence joins TRBV7-2 and TRBJ1-2; D remains ambiguous. V lost 5 bases to trimming and J lost 6 bases, with 13 bases between them. Germline CDR1 reads SGHTA; CDR2 reads FQGNSA. The CDR3 runs 13 residues. CDR3 DNA: TGTGCCAGCAGCCCCCAAGGTGGGCATGGCTACACCTTC. This translates into CASSPQGGHGYTF.

The chain combines TRBV6-5 with TRBJ2-2; D not resolved. Looked up from germline, CDR1 is MNHEY and CDR2 is SVGAGI. The V end lost 6 bases, the J end lost 8 bases, and 10 bases lay between the germline ends. This CDR3 has 12 residues. The CDR3 coding sequence is TGTGCCAGCAGCCTCAATGCGGGGGAGCTGTTTTTT. This gives the protein CASSLNAGELFF.

V and J are TRBV30 and TRBJ1-2; tentative D call: TRBD1 (5 bases). This CDR3 is 12 amino acids long. Per germline, CDR1 GTSNPN and CDR2 SVGIG (reference sequence). The ends were cut back, 5 bases at V and 7 bases at J, with 14 bases in the middle. The CDR3 DNA sequence: TGTGCCTGGCTGGGCAGGGAAGGTGGCTACACCTTC. Protein: CAWLGREGGYTF.

V is TRBV7-9 and J is TRBJ2-7, with 8 bases fitting TRBD1. This CDR3 has 13 residues. Germline loops: CDR1 SEHNR, CDR2 FQNEAQ (reference sequence). V was clipped by 2 bases and J by 3 bases; unmatched bases: 0. The CDR3 DNA follows: TGTGCCAGCAGCTTAACAGGGGGCTACGAGCAGTACTTC. It translates to CASSLTGGYEQYF.

The chain recombines TRBV7-3 with TRBJ2-1, with 9 bases aligning to TRBD2. The trim removed 5 bases at V and 4 bases at J, leaving 12 bases unmatched. The germline V gene encodes CDR1 SGHTA and CDR2 FQGTGA. The CDR3 has 17 residues. The CDR3 nucleotides are TGTGCCAGCAGCCCTAATCGCGGGGGGGCCGGTTACAATGAGCAGTTCTTC. This translates into CASSPNRGGAGYNEQFF.

The chain is built from TRBV19 and TRBJ2-5, with TRBD2 matching 9 bases. With V trimmed by 1 base and J by 2 bases, 5 bases remained unmatched. CDR1 and CDR2 (germline): LNHDA, SQIVND (reference sequence). The CDR3 is made up of 16 amino acids. This chain's CDR3 is CASSIVGGGVQETQYF. For the CDR3, the DNA is TGTGCCAGTAGTATAGTTGGCGGGGGGGTTCAAGAGACCCAGTACTTC.

The chain combines TRBV9 with TRBJ1-1, with a tentative D call TRBD1 (5 bases). The CDR3 is 15 residues long. V was shortened by 0 bases and J by 6 bases, with 15 bases between the two germline ends. CDR1 and CDR2 from the germline V gene are SGDLS and YYNGEE. DNA of the CDR3: TGTGCCAGCAGCGTAGAAGGGGCCCAAGGGGCTGAAGCTTTCTTT. It yields the protein CASSVEGAQGAEAFF.

The V gene is TRBV28, the J gene TRBJ1-6; 10 nucleotides align to TRBD1. CDR3 length: 17 amino acids. V gave up 3 bases and J gave up 8 bases; unmatched junction bases: 10. Germline V gene lookup returns CDR1 MDHEN and CDR2 SYDVKM. The CDR3 DNA is TGTGCCAGCAGTTTCGTTCCGGGACAGGGGAGGCATTCACCCCTCCACTTT. It codes for CASSFVPGQGRHSPLHF.

The V gene is TRBV30, the J gene TRBJ2-1; 9 nucleotides match TRBD1. With 2 bases clipped from V and 7 bases from J, the junction kept 9 bases outside the gene matches. The CDR3 sequence is 15 residues long. The germline gives CDR1 GTSNPN, CDR2 SVGIG (reference sequence). This chain's CDR3 is CAWSLQQGANNEQFF. The CDR3 coding sequence is TGTGCCTGGAGTCTCCAACAGGGGGCTAATAATGAGCAGTTCTTC.

This sequence joins TRBV18 and TRBJ2-1; D perhaps matches TRBD2 (5 bases). V was clipped by 8 bases and J by 7 bases, with 18 bases between them. Germline V lookup: CDR1 KGHSH, CDR2 LQKENI. This CDR3 is built from 14 residues. The CDR3 region has the DNA TGTGCCAGCACCGAAGGGCGGGTATGGAATGAGCAGTTCTTC. Protein product: CASTEGRVWNEQFF.

The chain uses TRBV6-5 and TRBJ2-7, with 7 bases aligning to TRBD2. Germline CDR1 MNHEY, CDR2 SVGAGI. CDR3 length equals 15 residues. J was trimmed by 1 base and V by 5 bases; bases with no gene match: 8. This CDR3 reads CASSLAVVGSYEQYF. The CDR3 bases are TGTGCCAGCAGTCTAGCGGTCGTCGGATCCTACGAGCAGTACTTC.

CDR3 loop: CASSSETARETQYF. Here the CDR3 DNA reads TGTGCCAGCAGCTCCGAAACCGCCAGAGAGACCCAGTACTTC. The chain has TRBV7-9 and TRBJ2-5, with D unresolved. Germline CDR1 SEHNR, CDR2 FQNEAQ (reference sequence). This CDR3 contains 14 residues. V was clipped by 4 bases and J by 4 bases, with 13 bases between them.

The V call is TRBV30, the J call TRBJ2-7, with 9 bases fitting TRBD2. The CDR3 is made up of 17 amino acids. Per the germline V gene, CDR1 is GTSNPN and CDR2 is SVGIG (reference sequence). The V and J ends lost 1 base and 1 base, in that order; junction bases with no gene match: 11. DNA of the CDR3: TGTGCCTGGAGTGACGCTAGCGGGAAACCTCGGTCCTACGAGCAGTACTTC. Translated: CAWSDASGKPRSYEQYF.

CDR3 sequence reads: CASSEIPPGQAETQYF. For the CDR3, the DNA is TGTGCCAGCAGTGAAATCCCCCCGGGACAGGCCGAGACCCAGTACTTC. This chain links TRBV2 with TRBJ2-5; the match to TRBD1 covers 8 bases. Losses at the gene ends were 2 bases for V and 5 bases for J; bases not matched to a gene: 10. Germline V CDR1 and CDR2: SNHLY, FYNNEI. This CDR3 comprises 16 residues.